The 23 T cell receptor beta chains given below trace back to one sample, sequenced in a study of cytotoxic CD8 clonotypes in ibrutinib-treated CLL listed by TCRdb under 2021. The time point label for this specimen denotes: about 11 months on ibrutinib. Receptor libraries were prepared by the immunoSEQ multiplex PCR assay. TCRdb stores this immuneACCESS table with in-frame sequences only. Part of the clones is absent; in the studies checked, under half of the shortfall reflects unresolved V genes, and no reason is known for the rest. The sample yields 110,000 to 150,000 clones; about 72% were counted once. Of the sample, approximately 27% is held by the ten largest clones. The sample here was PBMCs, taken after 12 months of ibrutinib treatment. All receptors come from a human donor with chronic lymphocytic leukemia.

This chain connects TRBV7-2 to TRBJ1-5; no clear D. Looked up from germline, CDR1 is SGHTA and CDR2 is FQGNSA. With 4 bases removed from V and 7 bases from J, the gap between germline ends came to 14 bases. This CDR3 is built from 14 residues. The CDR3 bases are TGTGCCAGCAGCTCTTCCTCCCCGGGGCAGCCCCAGCATTTT. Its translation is CASSSSSPGQPQHF.

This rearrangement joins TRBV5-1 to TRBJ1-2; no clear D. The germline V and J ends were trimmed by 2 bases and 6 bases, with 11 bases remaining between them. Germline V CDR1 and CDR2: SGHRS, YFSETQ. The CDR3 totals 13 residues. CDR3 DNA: TGCGCCAGCAGCTTATCCGCGGTGGATGGCTACACCTTC. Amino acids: CASSLSAVDGYTF.

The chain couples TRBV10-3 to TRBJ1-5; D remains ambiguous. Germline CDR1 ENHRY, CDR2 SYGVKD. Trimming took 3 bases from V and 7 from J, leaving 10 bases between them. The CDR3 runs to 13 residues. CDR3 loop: CAISDRSVQPQHF. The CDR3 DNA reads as TGTGCCATCAGTGACAGGTCGGTGCAGCCCCAGCATTTT.

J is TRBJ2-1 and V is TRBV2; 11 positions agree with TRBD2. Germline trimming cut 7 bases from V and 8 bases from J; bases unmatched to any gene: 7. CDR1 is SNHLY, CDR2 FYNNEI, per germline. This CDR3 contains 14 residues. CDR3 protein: CASTLLAGVDEQFF. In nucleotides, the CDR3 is TGTGCCAGCACCCTACTAGCGGGAGTTGATGAGCAGTTCTTC.

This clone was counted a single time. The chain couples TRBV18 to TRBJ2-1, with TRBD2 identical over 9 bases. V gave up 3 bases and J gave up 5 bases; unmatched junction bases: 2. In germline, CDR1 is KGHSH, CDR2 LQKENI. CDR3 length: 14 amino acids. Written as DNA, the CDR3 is TGTGCCAGCTCACCTCAGCGGGGGGACAATGAGCAGTTCTTC. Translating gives CASSPQRGDNEQFF.

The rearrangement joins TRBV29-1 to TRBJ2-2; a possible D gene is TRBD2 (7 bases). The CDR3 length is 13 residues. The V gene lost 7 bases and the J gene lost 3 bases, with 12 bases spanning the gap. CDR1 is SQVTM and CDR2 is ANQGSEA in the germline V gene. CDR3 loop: CSGGGADTGELFF. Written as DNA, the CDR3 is TGCAGCGGGGGGGGCGCCGACACCGGGGAGCTGTTTTTT.

The CDR3, as DNA: TGCGCCAGCAGCCAAGACAAGGATACGCAGTATTTT. This gives the protein CASSQDKDTQYF. V and J are TRBV4-3 and TRBJ2-3, with D uncertain. Germline CDR1 is LGHNA and CDR2 is YSLEER. This CDR3 comprises 12 residues. Trimming removed 0 bases at V and 6 bases at J, with 4 bases between.

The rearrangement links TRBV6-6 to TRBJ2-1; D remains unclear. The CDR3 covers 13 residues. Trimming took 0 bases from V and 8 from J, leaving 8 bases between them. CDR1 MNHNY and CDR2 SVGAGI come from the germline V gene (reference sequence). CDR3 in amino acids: CASSYSSQYEQFF. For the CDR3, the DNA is TGTGCCAGCAGTTACTCGAGTCAGTATGAGCAGTTCTTC.

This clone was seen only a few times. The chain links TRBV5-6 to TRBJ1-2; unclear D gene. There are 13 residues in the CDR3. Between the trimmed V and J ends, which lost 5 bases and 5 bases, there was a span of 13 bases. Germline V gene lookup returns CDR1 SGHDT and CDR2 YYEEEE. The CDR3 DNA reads TGTGCCAGCAGTGTGCCGGGAAAATATGGCTACACCTTC. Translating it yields CASSVPGKYGYTF.

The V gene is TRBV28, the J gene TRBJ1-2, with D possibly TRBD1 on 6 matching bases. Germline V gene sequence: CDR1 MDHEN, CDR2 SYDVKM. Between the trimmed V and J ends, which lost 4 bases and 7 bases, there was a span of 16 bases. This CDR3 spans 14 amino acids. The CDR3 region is CASSSYTGRGGYTF. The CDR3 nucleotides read TGTGCCAGCAGTTCATACACAGGGCGCGGTGGCTACACCTTC.

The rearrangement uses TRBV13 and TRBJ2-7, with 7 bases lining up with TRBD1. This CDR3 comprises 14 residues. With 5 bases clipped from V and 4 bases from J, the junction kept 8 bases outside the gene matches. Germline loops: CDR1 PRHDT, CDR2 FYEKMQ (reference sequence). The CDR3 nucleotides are TGTGCCAGCAGCCGAGGGACAGCCAGGTACGAGCAGTACTTC. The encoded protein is CASSRGTARYEQYF.

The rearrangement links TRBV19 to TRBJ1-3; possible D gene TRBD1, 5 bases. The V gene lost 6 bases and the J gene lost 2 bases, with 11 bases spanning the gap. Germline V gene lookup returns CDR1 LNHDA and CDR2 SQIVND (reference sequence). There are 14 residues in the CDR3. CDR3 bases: TGTGCCAGTAGCTTTCAGGGACCTGGAAACACCATATATTTT. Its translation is CASSFQGPGNTIYF.

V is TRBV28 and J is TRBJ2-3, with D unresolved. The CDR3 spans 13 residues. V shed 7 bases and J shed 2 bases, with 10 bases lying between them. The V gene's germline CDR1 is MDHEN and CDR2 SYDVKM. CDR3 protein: CASTYSSTDTQYF. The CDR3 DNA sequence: TGTGCCAGCACCTATAGCTCCACAGATACGCAGTATTTT.

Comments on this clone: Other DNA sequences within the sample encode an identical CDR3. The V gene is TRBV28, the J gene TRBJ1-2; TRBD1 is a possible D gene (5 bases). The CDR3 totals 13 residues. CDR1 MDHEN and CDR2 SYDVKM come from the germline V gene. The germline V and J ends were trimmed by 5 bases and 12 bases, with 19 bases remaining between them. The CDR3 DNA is TGTGCCAGCAGTCTTAGACAGATATGGTCGAACACCTTC. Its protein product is CASSLRQIWSNTF.

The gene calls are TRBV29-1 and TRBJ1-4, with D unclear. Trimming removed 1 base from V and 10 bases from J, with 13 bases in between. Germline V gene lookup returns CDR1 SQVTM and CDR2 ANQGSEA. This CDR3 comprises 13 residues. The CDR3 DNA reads TGCAGCGTTGAAGTCGGAGGTCCTAGAAAACTGTTTTTT. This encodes CSVEVGGPRKLFF.

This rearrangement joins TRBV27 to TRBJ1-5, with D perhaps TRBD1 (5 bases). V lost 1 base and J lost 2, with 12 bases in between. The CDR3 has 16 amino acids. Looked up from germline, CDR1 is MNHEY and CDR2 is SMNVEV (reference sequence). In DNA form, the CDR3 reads TGTGCCAGCAGTTTATATGTGGGGCCGGGCAATCAGCCCCAGCATTTT. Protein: CASSLYVGPGNQPQHF.

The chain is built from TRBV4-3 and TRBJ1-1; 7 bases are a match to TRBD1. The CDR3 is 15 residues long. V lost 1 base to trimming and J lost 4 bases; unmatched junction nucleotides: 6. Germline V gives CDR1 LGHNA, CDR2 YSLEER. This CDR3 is CASSQGWQGGTEAFF. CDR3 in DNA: TGCGCCAGCAGCCAAGGTTGGCAGGGGGGCACTGAAGCTTTCTTT.

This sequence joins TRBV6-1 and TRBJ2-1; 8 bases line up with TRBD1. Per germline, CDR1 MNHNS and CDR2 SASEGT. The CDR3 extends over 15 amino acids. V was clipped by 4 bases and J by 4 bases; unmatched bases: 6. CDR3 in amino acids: CASSVQGGGYNEQFF. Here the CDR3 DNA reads TGTGCCAGCAGTGTACAGGGGGGAGGTTACAATGAGCAGTTCTTC.

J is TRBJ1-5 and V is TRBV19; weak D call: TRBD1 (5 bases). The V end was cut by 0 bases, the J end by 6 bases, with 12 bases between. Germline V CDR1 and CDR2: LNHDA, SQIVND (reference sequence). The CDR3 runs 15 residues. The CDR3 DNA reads TGTGCCAGTAGTATAGATCGCGGAAGGGGTCAGCCCCAGCATTTT. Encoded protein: CASSIDRGRGQPQHF.

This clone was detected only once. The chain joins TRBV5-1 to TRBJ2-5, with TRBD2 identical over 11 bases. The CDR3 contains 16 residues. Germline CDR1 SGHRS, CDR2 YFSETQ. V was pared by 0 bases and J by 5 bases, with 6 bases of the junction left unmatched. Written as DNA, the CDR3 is TGCGCCAGCAGCTTGGCCAGAGTAGCGGGGGGGGAGACCCAGTACTTC. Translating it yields CASSLARVAGGETQYF.

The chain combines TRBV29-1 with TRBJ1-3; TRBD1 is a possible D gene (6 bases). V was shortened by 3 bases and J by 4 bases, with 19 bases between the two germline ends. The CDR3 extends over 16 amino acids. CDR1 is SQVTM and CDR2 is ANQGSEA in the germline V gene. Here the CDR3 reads CSVEEQKGHFGNTIYF. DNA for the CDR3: TGCAGCGTTGAGGAACAAAAGGGACACTTCGGAAACACCATATATTTT.

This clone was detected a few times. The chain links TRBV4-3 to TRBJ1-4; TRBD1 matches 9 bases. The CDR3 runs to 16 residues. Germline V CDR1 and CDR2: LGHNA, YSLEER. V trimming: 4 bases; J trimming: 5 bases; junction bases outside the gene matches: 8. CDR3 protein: CASSPSSGTGNEKLFF. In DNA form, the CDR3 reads TGCGCCAGCAGCCCATCTTCCGGGACAGGGAATGAAAAACTGTTTTTT.

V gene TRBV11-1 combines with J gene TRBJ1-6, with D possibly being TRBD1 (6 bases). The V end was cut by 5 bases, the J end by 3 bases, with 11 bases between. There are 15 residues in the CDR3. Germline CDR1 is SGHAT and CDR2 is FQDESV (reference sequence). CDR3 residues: CASSPGQNYNSPLHF. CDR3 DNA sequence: TGTGCCAGCAGCCCAGGACAGAACTATAATTCACCCCTCCACTTT.